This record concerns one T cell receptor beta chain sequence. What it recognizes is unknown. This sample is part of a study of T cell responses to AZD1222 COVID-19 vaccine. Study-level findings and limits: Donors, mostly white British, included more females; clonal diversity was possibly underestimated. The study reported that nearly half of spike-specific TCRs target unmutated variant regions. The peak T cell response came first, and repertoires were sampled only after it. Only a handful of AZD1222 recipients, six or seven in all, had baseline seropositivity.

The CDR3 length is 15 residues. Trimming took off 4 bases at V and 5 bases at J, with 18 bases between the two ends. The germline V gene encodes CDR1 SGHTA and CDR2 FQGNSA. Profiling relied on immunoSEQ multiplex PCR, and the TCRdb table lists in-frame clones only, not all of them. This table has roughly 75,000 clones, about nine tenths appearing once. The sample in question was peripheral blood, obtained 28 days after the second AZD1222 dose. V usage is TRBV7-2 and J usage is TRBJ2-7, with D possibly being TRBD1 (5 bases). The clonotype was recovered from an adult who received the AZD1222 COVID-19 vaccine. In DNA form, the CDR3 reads TGTGCCAGCAGCTGGGTTACTATAGGGGCGGACGAGCAGTACTTC. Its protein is CASSWVTIGADEQYF.